The 8 T cell receptor beta chains given below trace back to one sample, sequenced in a study of CD8 T cells in ankylosing spondylitis. TCRdb analysed the 5' RACE reads with MiXCR anew, one entry per CDR3 protein. Of 200,000 to 250,000 distinct CDR3 sequences in the sample, about 11% are singletons; the top ten hold roughly 23%. The sequenced material came from blood, either unsorted or a sorted T cell fraction (not recorded which). These receptors were obtained from a male donor with ankylosing spondylitis or in good health (not recorded which).

The table lists this clonotype with many counts. The chain uses TRBV5-1 and TRBJ2-7; D assignment may be TRBD1 or TRBD2 (5 bases each). CDR3 length: 16 residues. Trimming took 0 bases from V and 0 from J, leaving 13 bases between them. Looked up from germline, CDR1 is SGHRS and CDR2 is YFSETQ. In DNA form, the CDR3 reads TGCGCCAGCAGCTTGGCGTTCGGGACGACCTCCTACGAGCAGTACTTC. This sequence encodes CASSLAFGTTSYEQYF.

This clonotype came up a few times. This chain joins TRBV15 and TRBJ2-2, with 7 positions matching TRBD1. This CDR3 spans 17 amino acids. The ends lost 0 bases at V and 6 bases at J; junction bases unmatched: 10. Germline CDR1 is LNHNV and CDR2 is YYDKDF (reference sequence). The CDR3 DNA is TGTGCCACCAGCAGAGATCGGTCAGGGGGAATTGCCGGGGAGCTGTTTTTT. Protein sequence: CATSRDRSGGIAGELFF. The whole variable domain, filled in from reference TRBV15 and TRBJ2-2, reads DAMVIQNPRYQVTQFGKPVTLSCSQTLNHNVMYWYQQKSSQAPKLLFHYYDKDFNNEADTPDNFQSRRPNTSFCFLDIRSPGLGDTAMYLCATSRDRSGGIAGELFFGEGSRLTVL.

This clonotype turned up a few times. The CDR3, as DNA: TGTGCCAGCAGTGAATGGTTATCCTATAATTCACCCCTCCACTTT. This codes for CASSEWLSYNSPLHF. The V gene is TRBV6-1, the J gene TRBJ1-6; D gene ambiguous. Germline V lookup: CDR1 MNHNS, CDR2 SASEGT. Trimming pared 2 bases from V and 1 base from J, leaving 6 bases between. This CDR3 is 15 amino acids long.

This clonotype was seen repeatedly, ten times or more. V usage is TRBV10-3 and J usage is TRBJ2-3, with 7 bases matching TRBD2. CDR1 and CDR2 (germline): ENHRY, SYGVKD. J lost 2 bases, V lost 8 bases, and 1 base had no gene match. This CDR3 is 12 amino acids long. The CDR3 reads CAIRGDTDTQYF. CDR3 DNA: TGTGCCATCCGGGGGGACACAGATACGCAGTATTTT.

In this sample, this clonotype turned up a few times. The rearrangement links TRBV20-1 to TRBJ2-7; no clear D. V gave up 5 bases and J gave up 3 bases, with 14 bases separating them. Germline V gene lookup returns CDR1 DFQATT and CDR2 SNEGSKA (reference sequence). The CDR3 contains 13 residues. CDR3 sequence: CSARGPGDYEQYF. The CDR3 DNA reads TGCAGTGCTCGTGGGCCAGGAGACTACGAGCAGTACTTC.

The chain combines TRBV30 with TRBJ2-1; 16 bases match TRBD2. V gave up 8 bases and J gave up 8 bases; unmatched junction bases: 15. The CDR3 totals 17 residues. Germline V gene lookup returns CDR1 GTSNPN and CDR2 SVGIG (reference sequence). The CDR3 region is CARGSPGLAGGLDEQFF. The CDR3 nucleotides read TGTGCCCGCGGATCCCCGGGACTAGCGGGGGGGCTGGATGAGCAGTTCTTC.

The chain employs TRBV20-1 and TRBJ1-2; D not resolved. The CDR3 runs 13 residues. Per germline, CDR1 DFQATT and CDR2 SNEGSKA (reference sequence). V lost 8 bases, J lost 3 bases, and 16 bases lay in between. The CDR3 protein is CSPPDIAHYGYTF. CDR3 in DNA: TGCAGTCCACCTGACATCGCCCACTATGGCTACACCTTC.

For the CDR3, the DNA is TGCAGTGCTAGAGATAGGAAGGACAAGAAAGAGACCCAGTACTTC. Amino acids: CSARDRKDKKETQYF. The chain joins TRBV20-1 to TRBJ2-5; a possible D gene is TRBD1 (5 bases). Germline assignment: CDR1 DFQATT and CDR2 SNEGSKA (reference sequence). V was clipped by 0 bases and J by 3 bases, with 14 bases between them. This CDR3 has 15 residues.